A selection of T cell receptor beta chains follows, all from one sample in a study of human T cells and chemical hapten exposure. TCRdb used MiXCR to reprocess the RACE reads, holding one entry per CDR3 protein. This repertoire shows some 170,000 distinct CDR3 sequences, around 20% found once; its top ten account for approximately 6.7%. The sequenced sample was whole blood, obtained in connection with sensitization to the hapten diphenylcyclopropenone (DPC). The source of these receptors is a woman in her 50s with alopecia areata. Some clones in this sample may be carry-over from other donors' samples. CDR3s include the opening cysteine and the closing phenylalanine or tryptophan. Fields, in order: D gene, clone size, J gene, V gene, CDR3 protein, CDR3 DNA. The D gene is left open where the match is weak. Not all rows give a size; the values are once, few, many and, for expanded clones, a class.

NA	few	TRBJ2-1	TRBV6-5	CASSGLGASPNEQFF	TGTGCCAGCAGTGGCCTGGGGGCTTCCCCCAATGAGCAGTTCTTC
TRBD2	NA	TRBJ2-3	TRBV7-8	CASSSSLAGSTDTQYF	TGTGCCAGCAGCTCATCACTAGCGGGTTCCACAGATACGCAGTATTTT
NA	NA	TRBJ1-5	TRBV12-3/TRBV12-4	CASSFEGSNSNQPQHF	TGTGCCAGCAGTTTCGAGGGGTCCAATAGCAATCAGCCCCAGCATTTT
NA	few	TRBJ2-5	TRBV5-1	CASSPGGGQETQYF	TGCGCCAGCAGCCCAGGAGGGGGACAAGAGACCCAGTACTTC
NA	NA	TRBJ2-7	TRBV7-9	CASSLGASVSYEQYF	TGTGCCAGCAGCTTAGGGGCTAGCGTCTCCTACGAGCAGTACTTC
NA	NA	TRBJ2-2	TRBV5-1	CASSLQGANTGELFF	TGCGCCAGCAGCTTGCAAGGGGCTAACACCGGGGAGCTGTTTTTT
TRBD2	few	TRBJ2-7	TRBV27	CASRPRLAGYEQYF	TGTGCCAGCCGGCCAAGGTTAGCGGGATACGAGCAGTACTTC
TRBD1	few	TRBJ2-7	TRBV5-1	CASSLGQGFDEQYF	TGCGCCAGCAGCTTGGGACAGGGATTTGACGAGCAGTACTTC
TRBD1	NA	TRBJ2-3	TRBV6-1	CASGQGTSTDTQYF	TGTGCCAGTGGACAGGGTACTAGCACAGATACGCAGTATTTT
NA	NA	TRBJ1-1	TRBV20-1	CSARLTGRSGEAFF	TGCAGTGCTAGACTGACAGGCAGGTCGGGTGAAGCTTTCTTT
TRBD2	few	TRBJ2-1	TRBV7-2	CASEPQGLANGEQFF	TGTGCCAGCGAACCCCAGGGACTAGCGAACGGTGAGCAGTTCTTC
NA	few	TRBJ1-5	TRBV7-2	CASSERTGNQPQHF	TGTGCCAGCAGCGAGAGGACGGGGAATCAGCCCCAGCATTTT
NA	few	TRBJ2-1	TRBV24-1	CATSDIRSGNEQFF	TGTGCCACCAGTGATATCCGATCCGGAAATGAGCAGTTCTTC
NA	many	TRBJ1-1	TRBV20-1	CSVRDWNTEAFF	TGCAGTGTCAGGGATTGGAACACTGAAGCTTTCTTT
NA	few	TRBJ2-1	TRBV4-2	CASSPMGSGTNEQFF	TGTGCCAGCAGCCCCATGGGTAGCGGAACCAATGAGCAGTTCTTC
NA	NA	TRBJ1-1	TRBV9	CASSVASDTEAFF	TGTGCCAGCAGCGTAGCTTCCGACACTGAAGCTTTCTTT